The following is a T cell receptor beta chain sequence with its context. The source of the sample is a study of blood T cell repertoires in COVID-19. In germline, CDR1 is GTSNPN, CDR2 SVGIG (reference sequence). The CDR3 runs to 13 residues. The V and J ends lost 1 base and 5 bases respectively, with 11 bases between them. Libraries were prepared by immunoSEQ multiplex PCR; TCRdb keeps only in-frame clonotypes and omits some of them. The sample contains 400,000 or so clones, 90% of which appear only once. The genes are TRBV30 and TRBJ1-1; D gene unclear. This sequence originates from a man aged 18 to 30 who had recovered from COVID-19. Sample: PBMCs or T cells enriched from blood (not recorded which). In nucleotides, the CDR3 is TGTGCCTGGAGTGAAGGCGGGGAGACTGAAGCTTTCTTT. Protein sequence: CAWSEGGETEAFF.